A selection of T cell receptor beta chains follows, all from one sample in a study of siplizumab effects on memory and regulatory T cells. Produced via immunoSEQ multiplex PCR; TCRdb's table is partial and in-frame only. The sample holds more than 75,000 clones, 80% to 95% seen once. Sequenced sample: CD8+ T cells sorted from blood. The receptors stem from a human donor in good health. CDR3s include the opening cysteine and the closing phenylalanine or tryptophan. Each record gives: CDR3 protein, V gene, J gene.

CASSSGTGIAEAFF	TRBV11-3	TRBJ1-1
CATSSPGTQQFF	TRBV15	TRBJ2-1
CASSRRDRGRVETQYF	TRBV27	TRBJ2-5
CASSDKVFDTQYF	TRBV6-4	TRBJ2-3
CASSEVAGGNQPQHF	TRBV25-1	TRBJ1-5
CASSLGSGGNEQFF	TRBV5-1	TRBJ2-1
CASSEGREGTEAFF	TRBV6-1	TRBJ1-1
CASSRSGDTEAFF	TRBV9	TRBJ1-1
CASSRKGLGQETQYF	TRBV5-4	TRBJ2-5
CASSPQGNNEQFF	TRBV9	TRBJ2-1
CAWGAGTYEKLFF	TRBV30	TRBJ1-4
CASANLTGRGTEAFF	TRBV12-5	TRBJ1-1
CASSYSAQTEAFF	TRBV6-5	TRBJ1-1
CASIAGSRGDEQFF	TRBV2	TRBJ2-1
CASSQDWEWSGEQYF	TRBV4-2	TRBJ2-7
CASSSSGANVLTF	TRBV7-6	TRBJ2-6
CASSYGPNQPQHF	TRBV6-5	TRBJ1-5
CASSRVGSNYGYTF	TRBV4-1	TRBJ1-2
CSVEDPGSGTEAFF	TRBV29-1	TRBJ1-1
CASSPNQGGLKDTQYF	TRBV11-2	TRBJ2-3
CASSLAAKAGRGNTIYF	TRBV11-2	TRBJ1-3
CASSPDRGLNQPQHF	TRBV18	TRBJ1-5
CASSQDQLAGGQETQYF	TRBV14	TRBJ2-5
CSVDRGAGDTQYF	TRBV29-1	TRBJ2-3
CASSYWRTGLYEQYF	TRBV6-5	TRBJ2-7
CASSPRDRGKTQYF	TRBV11-2	TRBJ2-5
CASSNGGQNNEQFF	TRBV27	TRBJ2-1
CASKTTTGANTEAFF	TRBV19	TRBJ1-1
CASSPTPKGAEAFF	TRBV18	TRBJ1-1
CASSEYEQYF	TRBV10-2	TRBJ2-7
CASSSGTGPYEQYF	TRBV7-9	TRBJ2-7
CASSLAGLGYNEQFF	TRBV13	TRBJ2-1
CASSPPGQGANGELFF	TRBV13	TRBJ2-2
CASSATGGYTEAFF	TRBV10-2	TRBJ1-1
CASSYSPDRPGETQYF	TRBV6-5	TRBJ2-5
CASSAWGQVYNEQFF	TRBV27	TRBJ2-1
CASSLAGTESPLHF	TRBV27	TRBJ1-6
CAWSLGGRTEAFF	TRBV30	TRBJ1-1
CASSHGLAGNNEQFF	TRBV23-1	TRBJ2-1
CSVPGSSQETQYF	TRBV29-1	TRBJ2-5
CASSLSITPSSSYNEQFF	TRBV27	TRBJ2-1
CASSAYGADTNNEQFF	TRBV9	TRBJ2-1
CATSSRQADDEQFF	TRBV15	TRBJ2-1
CASSLTGANTEAFF	TRBV7-8	TRBJ1-1
CASGTYGQDEQFF	TRBV27	TRBJ2-1
CASQGSSYEQYF	TRBV2	TRBJ2-7
CASSGQGDNSPLHF	TRBV9	TRBJ1-6
CASSSDTELANYGYTF	TRBV5-6	TRBJ1-2
CASSRTGGPEAFF	TRBV7-3	TRBJ1-1
CASSPSPGPGTETQYF	TRBV9	TRBJ2-5
CASSYSKIYEQYF	TRBV6-5	TRBJ2-7